A single sample gave rise to the 27 T cell receptor beta chains below, sequenced in a study of control samples from healthy donors and cancer patients. Clones were sequenced by immunoSEQ multiplex PCR, and TCRdb holds only the in-frame ones, with some missing. The table records fewer than 85,000 clones, 91% of them present only once. Sequenced material: blood. The receptors shown here come from a man in his thirties or forties in good health.

The V call is TRBV7-2, the J call TRBJ1-3; TRBD1 matches at 7 bases. V lost 5 bases, J lost 7 bases, and 11 bases stayed unmatched. Germline V lookup: CDR1 SGHTA, CDR2 FQGNSA. CDR3 size: 15 residues. As DNA, the CDR3 is TGTGCCAGCAGCCCAAGACAGGGAGTTCAGAACACCATATATTTT. It codes for CASSPRQGVQNTIYF.

The chain combines TRBV20-1 with TRBJ2-1, with 9 bases fitting TRBD1. Per the germline V gene, CDR1 is DFQATT and CDR2 is SNEGSKA (reference sequence). CDR3 length equals 14 residues. The V gene end was trimmed by 3 bases and the J gene end by 9 bases; junction bases not matched to a gene: 9. In DNA form, the CDR3 reads TGCAGTGCTAGTCCAGGGACAGGGATAGGTGAGCAGTTCTTC. Its translation is CSASPGTGIGEQFF.

This chain links TRBV5-6 with TRBJ1-1; D gene unclear. Germline assignment: CDR1 SGHDT and CDR2 YYEEEE. V was shortened by 0 bases and J by 11 bases, with 11 bases between the two germline ends. The CDR3 is made up of 12 amino acids. The CDR3 bases are TGTGCCAGCAGCTTGGCATTGGATGTTGCTTTCTTT. Protein sequence: CASSLALDVAFF.

The chain uses TRBV7-2 and TRBJ1-2; D is ambiguous. V lost 4 bases to trimming and J lost 4 bases, with 10 bases between them. The germline gives CDR1 SGHTA, CDR2 FQGNSA. The CDR3 has 13 amino acids. CDR3 DNA sequence: TGTGCCAGCAGCTCTCAGGCCTCCTATGGCTACACCTTC. The encoded protein is CASSSQASYGYTF.

The chain uses TRBV30 and TRBJ1-5; 8 bases line up with TRBD1. Unmatched junction bases numbered 9, after V lost 2 bases and J lost 6 bases. CDR1 and CDR2 (germline): GTSNPN, SVGIG (reference sequence). The CDR3 runs 15 residues. CDR3 loop: CAWSYRGLVGQPQHF. CDR3 DNA: TGTGCCTGGAGTTACAGGGGGTTGGTAGGTCAGCCCCAGCATTTT.

This rearrangement joins TRBV19 to TRBJ1-5, with a weak D call TRBD1 (5 bases). Germline V gene lookup returns CDR1 LNHDA and CDR2 SQIVND (reference sequence). CDR3 size: 13 residues. V was cut by 5 bases and J by 7 bases, with 12 bases left in between. CDR3 region: CASSPGGAQPQHF. In DNA form, the CDR3 reads TGTGCCAGTAGTCCTGGGGGAGCCCAGCCCCAGCATTTT.

V gene TRBV28 combines with J gene TRBJ1-5, with no clear D. The germline CDR1 and CDR2 sequences are MDHEN and SYDVKM. Between the trimmed V and J ends, which lost 6 bases and 3 bases, there was a span of 15 bases. This CDR3 spans 15 amino acids. DNA for the CDR3: TGTGCCAGCAGGTACTCTGGTGGGGTCAATCAGCCCCAGCATTTT. This translates into CASRYSGGVNQPQHF.

This chain connects TRBV15 to TRBJ1-5; D remains ambiguous. Trimming removed 0 bases from V and 7 bases from J, with 13 bases in between. Germline V gene lookup returns CDR1 LNHNV and CDR2 YYDKDF (reference sequence). CDR3 length equals 15 residues. The CDR3 protein is CATSRESGEGQPQHF. In nucleotides, the CDR3 is TGTGCCACCAGCAGAGAGAGTGGAGAGGGACAGCCCCAGCATTTT.

The V call is TRBV15, the J call TRBJ2-7; D gene unclear. The CDR3 loop spans 15 amino acids. Per germline, CDR1 LNHNV and CDR2 YYDKDF (reference sequence). The V gene lost 0 bases and the J gene lost 3 bases, with 12 bases spanning the gap. Here the CDR3 DNA reads TGTGCCACCAGCAGAGACCCTTCGGAAGTCTACGAGCAGTACTTC. This translates into CATSRDPSEVYEQYF.

The gene calls are TRBV2 and TRBJ1-3, with D tentatively TRBD1 (5 bases). The ends were cut back, 5 bases at V and 2 bases at J, with 16 bases in the middle. Germline CDR1 SNHLY, CDR2 FYNNEI. The CDR3 runs 16 residues. The CDR3 DNA reads as TGTGCCAGCAGTATTGACAGCCCAGCCACTGGAAACACCATATATTTT. It codes for CASSIDSPATGNTIYF.

The V call is TRBV7-9, the J call TRBJ2-7, with TRBD2 matching over 7 bases. The CDR3 has 13 amino acids. From germline, CDR1 is SEHNR and CDR2 FQNEAQ (reference sequence). The V segment lost 5 bases and the J segment 1 base; nucleotides outside the gene matches: 2. CDR3 region: CASSREVSYEQYF. CDR3 bases: TGTGCCAGCAGCCGGGAGGTGTCCTACGAGCAGTACTTC.

The chain has TRBV4-1 and TRBJ2-7, with D perhaps matching TRBD1 (6 bases). The germline V and J ends were trimmed by 0 bases and 7 bases, with 19 bases remaining between them. The germline CDR1 and CDR2 sequences are MGHRA and YSYEKL. The length of the CDR3 is 16 residues. The CDR3 coding sequence is TGCGCCAGCAGCCAAGATGGGTCGGGGACAAATGGGGAGCAGTACTTC. Protein: CASSQDGSGTNGEQYF.

V usage is TRBV15 and J usage is TRBJ1-1; D ambiguous. Trimming left V 0 bases short and J 0 bases short, with 11 bases between. CDR3 length: 16 amino acids. In germline, CDR1 is LNHNV, CDR2 YYDKDF (reference sequence). The DNA for the CDR3 is TGTGCCACCAGCAGAGATCCCGCGGTCATGAACACTGAAGCTTTCTTT. As protein: CATSRDPAVMNTEAFF.

The V and J genes are TRBV5-1 and TRBJ1-6; D possibly corresponds to TRBD1 (5 bases). The CDR3 contains 14 residues. Germline assignment: CDR1 SGHRS and CDR2 YFSETQ. Trimming removed 3 bases at V and 12 bases at J, with 16 bases between. The chain's CDR3 is CASSWDSPSGPLHF. CDR3 sequence (DNA): TGCGCCAGCAGCTGGGACTCCCCATCTGGACCCCTCCACTTT.

The V and J genes are TRBV4-2 and TRBJ1-3; 8 bases map to TRBD1. V was pared by 4 bases and J by 0 bases, with 2 bases of the junction left unmatched. The CDR3 loop spans 15 amino acids. Germline V gene lookup returns CDR1 LGHNA and CDR2 YNFKEQ. The CDR3 nucleotides read TGTGCCAGCAGCCCCGACAGGGGCTCTGGAAACACCATATATTTT. It translates to CASSPDRGSGNTIYF.

The rearrangement joins TRBV6-5 to TRBJ1-1; D perhaps matches TRBD1 (5 bases). The V end was cut by 6 bases, the J end by 1 base, with 12 bases between. The CDR3 is 14 residues long. Germline-derived CDR1 and CDR2 are MNHEY and SVGAGI. CDR3: CASRAGTENTEAFF. CDR3 in DNA: TGTGCCAGCAGAGCCGGGACGGAGAACACTGAAGCTTTCTTT.

The chain has TRBV5-1 and TRBJ1-4; no firm D call. This CDR3 is 14 amino acids long. The V end lost 0 bases, the J end lost 3 bases, and 6 bases lay between the germline ends. The germline gives CDR1 SGHRS, CDR2 YFSETQ. The CDR3 DNA sequence: TGCGCCAGCAGCTTGGACTCATCTAATGAAAAACTGTTTTTT. It is translated as CASSLDSSNEKLFF.

CDR3 amino acids: CASSPPADPPMDTQYF. CDR3 DNA sequence: TGTGCCAGCTCACCACCGGCAGACCCACCTATGGATACGCAGTATTTT. The chain joins TRBV18 to TRBJ2-3; D not certain. The CDR3 runs to 16 residues. Germline V gives CDR1 KGHSH, CDR2 LQKENI. V was pared by 0 bases and J by 6 bases, with 16 bases between.

This chain connects TRBV4-3 to TRBJ1-4; 7 bases agree with TRBD1. The germline V gene has CDR1 LGHNA and CDR2 YSLEER. The trim removed 4 bases at V and 8 bases at J, leaving 4 bases unmatched. The CDR3 extends over 13 amino acids. CDR3 DNA: TGCGCCAGCAGCCGTAAACAGGGGGAAAAACTGTTTTTT. Its translation is CASSRKQGEKLFF.

J is TRBJ1-2 and V is TRBV5-4; maybe TRBD1 (5 bases). V lost 4 bases to trimming and J lost 4 bases, with 17 bases between them. The CDR3 loop spans 15 amino acids. Germline assignment: CDR1 SGHNT and CDR2 YYREEE (reference sequence). The CDR3 nucleotides read TGTGCCAGCAGCGACGGACAACAGGTTATCTATGGCTACACCTTC. It codes for CASSDGQQVIYGYTF.

The chain joins TRBV5-1 to TRBJ2-3; TRBD1 might be the D (5 bases). The CDR3 sequence is 15 residues long. Trimming shortened V by 0 bases and J by 2 bases, and 10 bases separated the two germline ends. Germline V CDR1 and CDR2: SGHRS, YFSETQ. As DNA, the CDR3 is TGCGCCAGCAGCTTGGAGGGGTCCGACACAGATACGCAGTATTTT. It yields the protein CASSLEGSDTDTQYF.

This chain uses TRBV29-1 with TRBJ2-1, with 7 bases identical to TRBD1. With 3 bases clipped from V and 5 bases from J, the junction kept 7 bases outside the gene matches. There are 14 residues in the CDR3. CDR1 and CDR2 (germline): SQVTM, ANQGSEA. The CDR3 DNA reads as TGCAGCGTTGATCCGACAGGGTCTAACAATGAGCAGTTCTTC. This translates into CSVDPTGSNNEQFF.

The chain recombines TRBV5-4 with TRBJ2-2; TRBD1 might be the D (6 bases). Germline CDR1 reads SGHNT; CDR2 reads YYREEE (reference sequence). V lost 4 bases and J 8 bases, leaving 12 bases between the germline ends. The CDR3 extends over 13 amino acids. The CDR3 loop reads CASSAGERGELFF. The CDR3 nucleotides read TGTGCCAGCAGCGCAGGGGAGAGGGGGGAGCTGTTTTTT. Using reference TRBV5-4 and TRBJ2-2 for the parts outside the CDR3, the full variable domain is ETGVTQSPTHLIKTRGQQVTLRCSSQSGHNTVSWYQQALGQGPQFIFQYYREEENGRGNFPPRFSGLQFPNYSSELNVNALELDDSALYLCASSAGERGELFFGEGSRLTVL.

This chain uses TRBV7-3 with TRBJ2-1, with D possibly TRBD2 on 7 matching bases. V was shortened by 2 bases and J by 2 bases, with 10 bases between the two germline ends. The germline V gene has CDR1 SGHTA and CDR2 FQGTGA. The CDR3 sequence is 15 residues long. The CDR3 DNA reads TGTGCCAGCAGCTTAGAAGGGGGGGCCTACAATGAGCAGTTCTTC. It specifies CASSLEGGAYNEQFF.

The count of this clone is one. The rearrangement joins TRBV19 to TRBJ1-5; 7 nucleotides agree with TRBD1. Germline CDR1 is LNHDA and CDR2 is SQIVND (reference sequence). The J segment lost 7 bases and the V segment lost 10 bases, leaving 10 bases of the junction unmatched. The CDR3 consists of 13 residues. The CDR3 DNA reads as TGTGCCACCCAAGACAGGGCGAGACAGCCCCAGCATTTT. This gives the protein CATQDRARQPQHF.

Turning to this clone: The identical CDR3 is also encoded by other nucleotide sequences in the sample. The genes are TRBV18 and TRBJ2-5; 8 bases are shared with TRBD1. The CDR3 consists of 14 residues. Germline CDR1 is KGHSH and CDR2 is LQKENI. The V and J ends lost 3 bases and 4 bases, in that order; junction bases with no gene match: 4. The CDR3 sequence: CASSPGTGRETQYF. The CDR3 region has the DNA TGTGCCAGCTCACCCGGGACAGGTCGAGAGACCCAGTACTTC. The variable domain in full, with the rest retrieved from reference TRBV18 and TRBJ2-5, is NAGVMQNPRHLVRRRGQEARLRCSPMKGHSHVYWYRQLPEEGLKFMVYLQKENIIDESGMPKERFSAEFPKEGPSILRIQQVVRGDSAAYFCASSPGTGRETQYFGPGTRLLVL.

The rearrangement links TRBV7-2 to TRBJ2-5, with 12 positions matching TRBD2. Germline assignment: CDR1 SGHTA and CDR2 FQGNSA. V lost 3 bases to trimming and J lost 6 bases; unmatched junction nucleotides: 8. The CDR3 has 16 residues. CDR3 protein: CASSFMTSGGLQTQYF. CDR3 sequence (DNA): TGTGCCAGCAGCTTTATGACTAGCGGGGGCCTACAGACCCAGTACTTC.